These T cell receptor beta chains were read from a single sample in a study of cytomegalovirus exposure and HLA in healthy donors. Libraries were prepared by immunoSEQ multiplex PCR; TCRdb keeps only in-frame clonotypes and omits some of them. Its table lists about 130,000 clones. The sequenced sample was PBMCs. Receptor source: a man aged 18 to 30 in good health and CMV-seronegative. Both conserved end residues are part of each CDR3. The order of the fields is D gene, J gene, V gene, CDR3 DNA, CDR3 protein. The D gene is left open where the match is weak.

- TRBJ2-5 TRBV5-6 TGTGCCAGCAGCTTGGTGGGGGGAGAGACCCAGTACTTC CASSLVGGETQYF
- TRBJ2-5 TRBV28 TGTGCCAGCATTACTGCAGGTACGGAGACCCAGTACTTC CASITAGTETQYF
TRBD2 TRBJ2-3 TRBV4-3 TGCGCCAGCAGCCAAGGACCAGCGGGGGACACAGATACGCAGTATTTT CASSQGPAGDTDTQYF
- TRBJ1-6 TRBV6-5 TGTGCCAGCCGTGGGAGGAGCTCCTATAATTCACCCCTCCACTTT CASRGRSSYNSPLHF
- TRBJ2-2 TRBV27 TGTGCCAGCAGTCCGCCCCGGGCCGGGGAGCTGTTTTTT CASSPPRAGELFF
TRBD1 TRBJ2-6 TRBV5-4 TGTGCCAGCAGACGCGGTGTCCCGGGACAGGGTTCTGGGGCCAACGTCCTGACTTTC CASRRGVPGQGSGANVLTF
TRBD2 TRBJ2-5 TRBV5-4 TGTGCCGGGACTAGTACCGCTGAAGGGACCCAGTACTTC CAGTSTAEGTQYF
- TRBJ2-1 TRBV18 TGTGCCAGCTCACCAGCTCTTGGGCTTTGGGACAATGAGCAGTTCTTC CASSPALGLWDNEQFF
- TRBJ2-5 TRBV4-1 TGCGCCAGCAGCCAAGGGCAGAATGGCGGGCTCCTGACCCAGTACTTC CASSQGQNGGLLTQYF
- TRBJ1-4 TRBV28 TGTGCCAGCAGTTTATACCGAGGTACTAATGAAAAACTGTTTTTT CASSLYRGTNEKLFF
TRBD1 TRBJ1-1 TRBV28 TGTGCCAGCAGGCGTGGGACAGGGGGAACTTTGTCGAACACTGAAGCTTTCTTT CASRRGTGGTLSNTEAFF
- TRBJ2-7 TRBV11-3 TGTGTCAGCAGCTTAGGGGCGAGCTCCTACGAGCAGTACTTC CVSSLGASSYEQYF
- TRBJ2-2 TRBV2 TGTGCCGCCCTCGGGACTCGTGACACCGGGGAGCTGTTTTTT CAALGTRDTGELFF
TRBD2 TRBJ2-7 TRBV27 TGTGCCAGCAGTTTTACCGCGGGAGTCTACGAGCAGTACTTC CASSFTAGVYEQYF
- TRBJ1-5 TRBV7-2 TGTGCCAGCAGCCCCCGGGGGGGAAGGCAGCCCCAGCATTTT CASSPRGGRQPQHF
- TRBJ2-6 TRBV4-1 TGCGCCAGCAGCCAAGTATCCCGGGTCTCTGGGGCCAACGTCCTGACTTTC CASSQVSRVSGANVLTF
- TRBJ1-1 TRBV5-4 TGTGCCAGCAGCCTGATGACAGAATTGACCGCTGAAGCTTTCTTT CASSLMTELTAEAFF
- TRBJ1-2 TRBV19 TGTGCCAGTAGGGCAGGGGAAGGCTATGGCTACACCTTC CASRAGEGYGYTF
- TRBJ1-1 TRBV19 TGTGCCAGTAGTATAGCCAGGGGGAACACTGAAGCTTTCTTT CASSIARGNTEAFF
TRBD2 TRBJ2-3 TRBV5-4 TGTGCCAGCAGCTATCCTAGCGGGAGAAACACAGATACGCAGTATTTT CASSYPSGRNTDTQYF
TRBD2 TRBJ2-7 TRBV25-1 TGTGCCAGCAGTGGGACTAGCGGGAGCTCCTACGAGCAGTACTTC CASSGTSGSSYEQYF
TRBD2 TRBJ2-7 TRBV5-1 TGCGCCAGCAGCTTGGGGACTAGCAGTCTCTACGAGCAGTACTTC CASSLGTSSLYEQYF
- TRBJ1-6 TRBV7-3 TGTGCCAGCAGCCGTTACGGGACATCTTCACCCCTCCACTTT CASSRYGTSSPLHF
- TRBJ1-6 TRBV7-9 TGTGCCAGCAGCAGGGACTCGAGTAATTCACCCCTCCACTTT CASSRDSSNSPLHF
- TRBJ2-6 TRBV6-5 TGTGCCAGCAGTTACCAGGAGGATGGGGCCAACGTCCTGACTTTC CASSYQEDGANVLTF
- TRBJ1-2 TRBV27 TGTGCCAGCACTCCAACGGGCAGGGGAAAAAGCTATGGCTACACCTTC CASTPTGRGKSYGYTF
- TRBJ1-6 TRBV25-1 TGTGCCAGCACCAGGGGCGGATATAATTCACCCCTCCACTTT CASTRGGYNSPLHF
TRBD1 TRBJ1-5 TRBV27 TGTGCCAGCGGGAAGGAACAGGGGGCCCAGCCCCAGCATTTT CASGKEQGAQPQHF
- TRBJ2-3 TRBV7-9 TGTGCCAGCAGCTTAGCTGGGGGGTCCGGCACAGATACGCAGTATTTT CASSLAGGSGTDTQYF
TRBD1 TRBJ1-2 TRBV6-1 TGTGCCAGCAGTGAGGACGGACAGGCCTATGGCTACACCTTC CASSEDGQAYGYTF
- TRBJ1-4 TRBV23-1 TGCGCCTGGGGACACCGGCGGGAAAAACTGTTTTTT CAWGHRREKLFF
TRBD1 TRBJ1-1 TRBV19 TGTGCCAGTAGCCCTGACAGGGGAGGTATGAACACTGAAGCTTTCTTT CASSPDRGGMNTEAFF
TRBD1 TRBJ2-7 TRBV7-8 TGTGCCAGCAGCTTAGCACGGACAGGGGCCTACGAGCAGTACTTC CASSLARTGAYEQYF
TRBD2 TRBJ2-4 TRBV28 TGTGCCAGCAGACAACTAGCGGGGATGACGCCACAGTACTTC CASRQLAGMTPQYF
TRBD1 TRBJ2-2 TRBV29-1 TGCAGCGTTAGGACAGGGGTCACCGGGGAGCTGTTTTTT CSVRTGVTGELFF
TRBD1 TRBJ1-1 TRBV7-3 TGTGCCAGCAGACAAGGGGGCAGGGACACTGAAGCTTTCTTT CASRQGGRDTEAFF
- TRBJ2-7 TRBV11-1 TGTGCCAGCAGCTTACAAGCGGGTTCCCCCTACGAGCAGTACTTC CASSLQAGSPYEQYF
TRBD2 TRBJ2-7 TRBV10-3 TGTGCCATCAGTGAGAGAGCGGGGGGGCCTGCCTACGAGCAGTACTTC CAISERAGGPAYEQYF
- TRBJ1-3 TRBV6-1 TGTGCCAGCAGTCCTATTGCCTCGATCGGAAACACCATATATTTT CASSPIASIGNTIYF
- TRBJ2-3 TRBV11-2 TGTGCCAGCAGCACTACGTCTGGAGGCCCAGCATGGGATACGCAGTATTTT CASSTTSGGPAWDTQYF
TRBD1 TRBJ2-2 TRBV29-1 TGCAGCGCCAGCCCACAGGGGGCGGCCGGGGAGCTGTTTTTT CSASPQGAAGELFF
TRBD2 TRBJ2-5 TRBV11-2 TGTGCCAGCAGCTTAGCGGCTAGCGGGATGGGTGGAGAGACCCAGTACTTC CASSLAASGMGGETQYF
- TRBJ2-7 TRBV7-9 TGTGCCAGCAACCCCGGACCAGGGAACCACGAGCAGTACTTC CASNPGPGNHEQYF
- TRBJ2-1 TRBV9 TGTGCCAGCAGCGTAGAGGGGCGCTCCTACAATGAGCAGTTCTTC CASSVEGRSYNEQFF
- TRBJ2-1 TRBV2 TGTGCCAGCAGAGACAGGAGGCAGTTCTTC CASRDRRQFF
- TRBJ1-5 TRBV10-3 TGTGCCATCAGTGAGACCTTCGGGACAAAGATAAGCGTAGATCAGCCCCAGCATTTT CAISETFGTKISVDQPQHF